This is a list of T cell receptor beta chains from one sample in a study of T cell responses to AZD1222 COVID-19 vaccine. Clones were read by immunoSEQ multiplex PCR, and TCRdb kept only the in-frame ones, dropping some. The sample has approximately 170,000 clones; roughly nine tenths are singletons. Specimen: peripheral blood, collected 28 days after the second AZD1222 dose. Source of these receptors: an adult who received the AZD1222 COVID-19 vaccine. Each CDR3 is given without its conserved first and last residue. Fields, in order: V gene, CDR3 protein.

v_gene: TRBV24-1; CDR3aa: ATSEWDRVLTTDTQY
v_gene: TRBV27; CDR3aa: ASSSKGQTDQPQH
v_gene: TRBV24-1; CDR3aa: ATSDSHTTDTQY
v_gene: TRBV9; CDR3aa: ASSPKAGNFYEQY
v_gene: TRBV2; CDR3aa: ASSRTGLDGYT
v_gene: TRBV5-1; CDR3aa: ASDTGLAGFSYTQY
v_gene: TRBV6-2/TRBV6-3; CDR3aa: ASSKISRNTEAF
v_gene: TRBV5-6; CDR3aa: ASSVPGTLSYEQY
v_gene: TRBV6-6; CDR3aa: ASSKAGPNTGELF
v_gene: TRBV7-2; CDR3aa: ASSLAHLTDTQY
v_gene: TRBV2; CDR3aa: ASSPIAGGANEQF
v_gene: TRBV5-1; CDR3aa: ASSITGTSGELF
v_gene: TRBV28; CDR3aa: ASRVPGQGLNEKLF
v_gene: TRBV4-1; CDR3aa: ASSQEVRGGNTIY
v_gene: TRBV25-1; CDR3aa: ASSDPGQGGTEAF
v_gene: TRBV6-5; CDR3aa: ASSYSVRPGKLF
v_gene: TRBV19; CDR3aa: ASSLNRELRAEAF
v_gene: TRBV18; CDR3aa: ASSPSGGEAF
v_gene: TRBV3-1/TRBV3-2; CDR3aa: ASSQFSVNYGYT
v_gene: TRBV7-8; CDR3aa: ASSRRADYGYT
v_gene: TRBV12-3/TRBV12-4; CDR3aa: ASSSRARETQY
v_gene: TRBV5-1; CDR3aa: ASSLVEGEDGYT
v_gene: TRBV6-5; CDR3aa: ASSYGWADGYT
v_gene: TRBV5-4; CDR3aa: ASTSTGTGALNEQF
v_gene: TRBV9; CDR3aa: ASSVGPPPYEQF
v_gene: TRBV28; CDR3aa: ASSLGQGSVGRSNQPQH
v_gene: TRBV5-1; CDR3aa: ASSSQGTAGEKLF
v_gene: TRBV27; CDR3aa: ASSLEESSYNEQF
v_gene: TRBV30; CDR3aa: AWSSRGGSYNEQF
v_gene: TRBV5-8; CDR3aa: ASSLGSGPTDTQY
v_gene: TRBV3-1/TRBV3-2; CDR3aa: ASSPGRGPRYEQY
v_gene: TRBV25-1; CDR3aa: AGDQGTF
v_gene: TRBV6-6; CDR3aa: ASSYSGGADTQY
v_gene: TRBV10-2; CDR3aa: ASSDRGLAGRSNTGELF
v_gene: TRBV27; CDR3aa: ASRRDFRSSYNSPLH
v_gene: TRBV19; CDR3aa: ASSIERRLGTEAF
v_gene: TRBV7-2; CDR3aa: ASSSQGGWGTDTQY
v_gene: TRBV6-6; CDR3aa: ASSSGGGFNQPQH
v_gene: TRBV2; CDR3aa: ASTTGGYGYT
v_gene: TRBV30; CDR3aa: AWSFRTGPSEQY
v_gene: TRBV2; CDR3aa: ASTSPGSNEQY
v_gene: TRBV9; CDR3aa: ASNPGGAFQETQY
v_gene: TRBV19; CDR3aa: ASKDPRGVSGNTIY
v_gene: TRBV10-3; CDR3aa: AISESSGIMNTEAF
v_gene: TRBV10-2; CDR3aa: ASSERVWYGNAIY
v_gene: TRBV6-1; CDR3aa: ASSEWLGRDTEAF
v_gene: TRBV3-1/TRBV3-2; CDR3aa: ASSRGLAGQETQY
v_gene: TRBV5-6; CDR3aa: ASSLATGQGASGYT
v_gene: TRBV11-3; CDR3aa: ASSFGRGSTDTQY
v_gene: TRBV4-2; CDR3aa: ASSQRWNTEAF
v_gene: TRBV10-2; CDR3aa: ASNWDSVGNGKAF
v_gene: TRBV10-1; CDR3aa: ASSVAIGTEAF
v_gene: TRBV24-1; CDR3aa: ANPDRGLELTGNTIY
v_gene: TRBV1; CDR3aa: TSSQDKARDIQY
v_gene: TRBV15; CDR3aa: ATSSKSSYNEQF
v_gene: TRBV7-8; CDR3aa: ASSLNTGELF
v_gene: TRBV28; CDR3aa: ASSLPPRGENRNYQPQH